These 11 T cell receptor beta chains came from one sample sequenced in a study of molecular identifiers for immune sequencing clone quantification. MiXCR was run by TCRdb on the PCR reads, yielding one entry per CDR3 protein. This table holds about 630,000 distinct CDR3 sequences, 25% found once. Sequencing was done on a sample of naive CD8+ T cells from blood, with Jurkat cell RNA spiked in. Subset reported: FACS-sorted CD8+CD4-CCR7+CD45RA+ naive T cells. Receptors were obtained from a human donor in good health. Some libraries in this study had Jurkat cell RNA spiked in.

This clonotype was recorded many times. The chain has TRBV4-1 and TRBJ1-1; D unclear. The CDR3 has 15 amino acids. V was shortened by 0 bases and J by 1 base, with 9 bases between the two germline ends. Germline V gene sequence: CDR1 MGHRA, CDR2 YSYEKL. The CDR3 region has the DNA TGCGCCAGCAGCCAAGATCAGGCTTCGAACACTGAAGCTTTCTTT. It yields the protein CASSQDQASNTEAFF.

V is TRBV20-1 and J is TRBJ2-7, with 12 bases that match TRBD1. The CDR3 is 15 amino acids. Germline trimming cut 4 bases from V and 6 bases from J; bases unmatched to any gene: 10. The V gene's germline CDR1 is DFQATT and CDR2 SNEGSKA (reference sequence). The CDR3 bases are TGCAGTGCTAATGGAGCCGGGACAGGGGGCTCCGAGCAGTACTTC. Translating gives CSANGAGTGGSEQYF.

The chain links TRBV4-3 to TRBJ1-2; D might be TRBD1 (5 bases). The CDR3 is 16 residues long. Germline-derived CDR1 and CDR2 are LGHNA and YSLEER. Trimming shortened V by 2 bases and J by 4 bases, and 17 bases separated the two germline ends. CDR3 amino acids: CASSQTAGFSSYGYTF. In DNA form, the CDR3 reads TGCGCCAGCAGCCAAACCGCAGGGTTTTCAAGCTATGGCTACACCTTC.

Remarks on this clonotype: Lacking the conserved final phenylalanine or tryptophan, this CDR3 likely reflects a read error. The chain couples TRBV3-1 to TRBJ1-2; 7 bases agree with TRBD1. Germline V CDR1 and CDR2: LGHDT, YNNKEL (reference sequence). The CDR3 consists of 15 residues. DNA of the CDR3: TGTGCCCGCAGCCGAACAGGGGAGTTGGGCTATGGCTACACCGTC. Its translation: CARSRTGELGYGYTV.

The chain's CDR3 is CASSGTGSETQYF. The CDR3 region has the DNA TGTGCCAGCAGTGGTACAGGGTCAGAGACCCAGTACTTC. The chain links TRBV6-5 to TRBJ2-5; TRBD1 is a possible D gene (6 bases). The CDR3 has 13 amino acids. Germline CDR1 reads MNHEY; CDR2 reads SVGAGI. The V end was cut by 5 bases, the J end by 4 bases, with 11 bases between.

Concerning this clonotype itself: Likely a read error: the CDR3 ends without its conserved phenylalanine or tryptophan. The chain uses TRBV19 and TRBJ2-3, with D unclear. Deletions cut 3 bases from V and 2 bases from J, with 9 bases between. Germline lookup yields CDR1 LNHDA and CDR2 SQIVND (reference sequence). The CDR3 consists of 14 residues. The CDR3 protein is CASSMFMDTDTQYI. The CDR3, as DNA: TGTGCCAGTAGTATGTTCATGGACACAGATACGCAGTATATT.

CDR3 amino acids: CASSTTDPRDYEQYF. CDR3 nucleotides: TGTGCCAGCAGCACAACAGACCCCCGAGACTACGAGCAGTACTTC. The chain joins TRBV7-9 to TRBJ2-7; D not resolved. With 5 bases removed from V and 3 bases from J, the gap between germline ends came to 17 bases. Germline lookup yields CDR1 SEHNR and CDR2 FQNEAQ (reference sequence). The CDR3 has 15 residues.

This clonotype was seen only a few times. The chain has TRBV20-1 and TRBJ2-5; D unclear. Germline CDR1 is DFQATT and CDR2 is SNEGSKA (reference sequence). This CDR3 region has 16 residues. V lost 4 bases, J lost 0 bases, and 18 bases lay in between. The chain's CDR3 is CSAKPMSRRHQETQYF. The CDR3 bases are TGCAGTGCTAAGCCAATGAGTCGGAGACACCAAGAGACCCAGTACTTC.

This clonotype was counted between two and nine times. The CDR3 spells CASSPGMGDTEAFF. CDR3 bases: TGCGCCAGCAGCCCAGGGATGGGGGACACTGAAGCTTTCTTT. This rearrangement joins TRBV4-3 to TRBJ1-1, with D possibly matching TRBD1 (5 bases). Germline assignment: CDR1 LGHNA and CDR2 YSLEER. The CDR3 is 14 residues long. Between the trimmed V and J ends, which lost 4 bases and 3 bases, there was a span of 12 bases.

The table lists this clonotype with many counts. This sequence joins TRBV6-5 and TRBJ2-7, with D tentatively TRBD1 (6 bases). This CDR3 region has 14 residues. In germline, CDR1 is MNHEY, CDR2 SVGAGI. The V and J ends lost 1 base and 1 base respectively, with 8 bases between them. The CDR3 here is CASSYYTGSYEQYF. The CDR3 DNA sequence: TGTGCCAGCAGTTACTATACAGGGTCCTACGAGCAGTACTTC.

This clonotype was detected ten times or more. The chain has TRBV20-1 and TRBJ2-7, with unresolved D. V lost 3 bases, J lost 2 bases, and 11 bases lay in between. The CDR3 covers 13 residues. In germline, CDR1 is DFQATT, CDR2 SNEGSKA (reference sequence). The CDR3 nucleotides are TGCAGTGCTAGTACTACCTACACCTACGAGCAGTACTTC. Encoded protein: CSASTTYTYEQYF.